A single sample is the source of the 10 T cell receptor beta chains below, sequenced in a study of prognosis after radiotherapy for stage I lung cancer. The study amplified the TCR beta CDR3 region from genomic DNA. This amplification was carried out by two rounds of multiplex PCR. Primers specific to each TRBV and TRBJ gene drove first-round PCR. TCRdb processed the multiplex PCR reads anew with MiXCR; each CDR3 protein has one entry. Of some 15,000 distinct CDR3 sequences in the sample, 55% to 70% are singletons; the top ten hold roughly 24%. Sequenced material: PBMCs, taken before or after stereotactic body radiation therapy (not recorded which). These TCRs come from a donor aged 50 or older with non-small cell lung cancer.

Remarks on this clonotype: This may be a read error, as it is one base from a much larger clone. J is TRBJ1-6 and V is TRBV6-5; D unresolved. The CDR3 runs to 13 residues. CDR1 is MNHEY, CDR2 SVGAGI, per germline. V was trimmed by 3 bases and J by 10 bases, leaving 10 bases between them. The CDR3, as DNA: TGTGCCAGCAGTTATAGGTTTGGGTCACCCCTCCACTTT. This codes for CASSYRFGSPLHF.

By its share, this clonotype is medium-sized. V gene TRBV12-5 combines with J gene TRBJ1-5; D ambiguous. The CDR3 extends over 11 amino acids. The V end was cut by 6 bases, the J end by 5 bases, with 5 bases between. CDR1 LGHNT and CDR2 FRNRAP come from the germline V gene. The CDR3 region is CASGLDQPQHF. DNA of the CDR3: TGTGCTAGTGGACTAGATCAGCCCCAGCATTTT. The complete variable domain, with remaining parts taken from reference TRBV12-5 and TRBJ1-5, reads DARVTQTPRHKVTEMGQEVTMRCQPILGHNTVFWYRQTMMQGLELLAYFRNRAPLDDSGMPKDRFSAEMPDATLATLKIQPSEPRDSAVYFCASGLDQPQHFGDGTRLSIL.

Remarks on this clonotype: This probably arose from a read error, given a far larger clone one base away. The J gene is TRBJ2-5, the V gene TRBV11-2; D might be TRBD2 (6 bases). The last part of the DNA fits TRBJ2-1 better; the J call may be wrong. The CDR3 is 15 residues long. Germline V gene sequence: CDR1 SGHAT, CDR2 FQNNGV. The CDR3 nucleotides are TGTGCCAGCAGCTTAGAGGACTACAGTTTCAATGAGCAGTTCTTC. Protein sequence: CASSLEDYSFNEQFF.

Comments on this clonotype: A far larger clone lies a single base away; this is likely a read error. This sequence joins TRBV11-3 and TRBJ2-7, with a weak D call TRBD2 (5 bases). The tail of the sequence fits TRBJ2-5 better, so the J call may be wrong. The CDR3 is made up of 16 amino acids. Germline CDR1 is SGHNT and CDR2 is YENEEA. The CDR3 nucleotides read TGTGCCAGCATCTTAGAGGGTGCGTCCCTCCAAGAGACCCAGTACTTC. Translation: CASILEGASLQETQYF.

This clonotype showed up many times. V usage is TRBV18 and J usage is TRBJ2-1, with 11 bases that match TRBD2. This CDR3 contains 15 residues. Germline values: CDR1 KGHSH, CDR2 LQKENI. Trimming at V came to 3 bases and at J to 6 bases, leaving 4 bases not matched to a gene. The CDR3 protein is CASSPLAGGLNEQFF. The DNA of the CDR3 is TGTGCCAGCTCACCGCTAGCGGGAGGTCTCAATGAGCAGTTCTTC.

By share, this clonotype ranks as medium-sized. The rearrangement uses TRBV6-1 and TRBJ1-2; weak D call: TRBD1 (5 bases). CDR3 length: 14 residues. CDR1 is MNHNS and CDR2 is SASEGT in the germline V gene. Between the trimmed V and J ends, which lost 4 bases and 5 bases, there was a span of 14 bases. CDR3 region: CASSVRDGLYGYTF. CDR3 in DNA: TGTGCCAGCAGTGTCCGGGACGGACTTTATGGCTACACCTTC.

This clonotype was seen more than once but under ten times. Just one base apart from a much larger clone, this may be a read error. The chain couples TRBV9 to TRBJ1-4; weak D call: TRBD1 (6 bases). CDR1 and CDR2 (germline): SGDLS, YYNGEE. This CDR3 contains 15 residues. Between the trimmed V and J ends, which lost 0 bases and 8 bases, there was a span of 14 bases. The CDR3 DNA follows: TGTGCCAGCAGCGTAGAGGGAGACAGGTCCGAAAAACTGTTTTTT. It encodes CASSVEGDRSEKLFF.

By share of the sample, this clonotype is medium-sized. This chain links TRBV5-1 with TRBJ2-2, with D possibly matching TRBD1 (7 bases). CDR3 size: 14 residues. The germline V gene encodes CDR1 SGHRS and CDR2 YFSETQ. The germline V and J ends were trimmed by 4 bases and 4 bases, with 11 bases remaining between them. This chain's CDR3 is CASSRGTATGELFF. DNA for the CDR3: TGCGCCAGCAGCCGCGGGACAGCCACCGGGGAGCTGTTTTTT. The variable domain in full, completed from reference TRBV5-1 and TRBJ2-2, reads KAGVTQTPRYLIKTRGQQVTLSCSPISGHRSVSWYQQTPGQGLQFLFEYFSETQRNKGNFPGRFSGRQFSNSRSEMNVSTLELGDSALYLCASSRGTATGELFFGEGSRLTVL.

In its sample, this clonotype is medium-sized. The V gene is TRBV20-1, the J gene TRBJ2-7, with D possibly being TRBD2 (5 bases). Germline V gene data show CDR1 as DFQATT and CDR2 as SNEGSKA (reference sequence). This CDR3 region has 13 residues. Trimming took 5 bases from V and 3 from J, leaving 14 bases between them. CDR3 sequence (DNA): TGCAGTGCTTCCCTGGACTGGGGCTACGAGCAGTACTTC. Translated: CSASLDWGYEQYF.

This clonotype is labeled medium-sized. The chain carries TRBV28 and TRBJ1-1, with 7 bases lining up with TRBD1. V was pared by 3 bases and J by 4 bases, with 2 bases of the junction left unmatched. Germline V gives CDR1 MDHEN, CDR2 SYDVKM. CDR3 length equals 13 residues. CDR3 nucleotide sequence: TGTGCCAGCAGTTTTAGGGGGCTCACTGAAGCTTTCTTT. Protein sequence: CASSFRGLTEAFF.